This T cell receptor (beta chain) was observed in a study of cytomegalovirus exposure and HLA in healthy donors. At collection, donors were nominally healthy, but unrecorded immune exposures were probable. The PCR was carried out with 60 Vbeta primers and 13 Jbeta primers. Clones were sequenced by immunoSEQ multiplex PCR, and TCRdb holds only the in-frame ones, with some missing. The sample includes some 160,000 clones, more than 75% of them seen just once. V gave up 3 bases and J gave up 5 bases, with 11 bases separating them. This CDR3 is built from 14 residues. Germline CDR1 is MDHEN and CDR2 is SYDVKM.

Sequences were obtained from PBMCs. This TCR derives from a male donor in good health and CMV-seronegative. The V and J genes are TRBV28 and TRBJ1-5; D is unresolved. CDR3 protein: CASSFRGIDQPQHF. DNA of the CDR3: TGTGCCAGCAGTTTTAGAGGGATTGATCAGCCCCAGCATTTT.